This is a list of T cell receptor beta chains from one sample in a study of T cells in Graves' hyperthyroidism and ophthalmopathy. TCRdb passed the multiplex PCR reads through MiXCR, listing each CDR3 protein once. The data contain 550,000 to 850,000 distinct CDR3 sequences, approximately 18% of them seen just once; the ten biggest clones take up over 15%. Sequenced sample: blood. These receptors were obtained from a woman aged 45-60 years with Graves' hyperthyroidism that later progressed to Graves' ophthalmopathy. CDR3s include the opening cysteine and the closing phenylalanine or tryptophan. The D gene is left open where the match is weak. Clone size appears in some rows only: once, few, many, or a class for an expanded clone.

j_call | d_call | v_call | clone_size | cdr3_aa | cdr3_nt
TRBJ2-7 | - | TRBV7-9 | many | CASSLQGFYEQYF | TGTGCCAGCAGCTTACAGGGCTTTTACGAGCAGTACTTC
TRBJ1-5 | - | TRBV19 | once | CASSIGQGEYQSQHF | TGTGCCAGTAGTATAGGTCAAGGGGAGTATCAGTCCCAGCATTTT
TRBJ1-5 | - | TRBV11-2 | - | CASSLDLGGLQPQHF | TGTGCCAGCAGCTTAGATTTGGGGGGGCTTCAGCCCCAGCACTTT
TRBJ1-2 | TRBD1 | TRBV7-9 | many | CASSRKIQGADGYTF | TGTGCCAGCAGCCGTAAGATACAGGGGGCAGATGGCTACACCTTC
TRBJ2-7 | - | TRBV30 | - | CAWMTGAAYEQYF | TGTGCCTGGATGACGGGGGCAGCCTACGAGCAGTACTTC
TRBJ2-5 | - | TRBV9 | many | CASSVSPRSKETQYF | TGTGCCAGCAGCGTAAGCCCGAGAAGTAAAGAGACCCAGTACTTC
TRBJ1-5 | TRBD1 | TRBV6-5 | few | CASSYSWTGGNQPQHF | TGTGCCAGCAGTTACTCGTGGACAGGGGGTAATCAGCCCCAGCATTTT
TRBJ2-3 | TRBD2 | TRBV5-1 | many | CASSLKYSGGQDTQYF | TGCGCCAGCAGCTTGAAGTATAGCGGGGGCCAAGATACGCAGTATTTT
TRBJ2-7 | TRBD1 | TRBV3-1 | few | CASSQECDRGNYEQYF | TGTGCCAGCAGCCAAGAGTGTGACAGGGGGAACTACGAGCAGTACTTC
TRBJ2-1 | TRBD2 | TRBV5-6 | many | CASSWWGGMRYNEQFF | TGTGCCAGCAGCTGGTGGGGGGGAATGAGGTACAATGAGCAGTTCTTC
TRBJ1-3 | - | TRBV5-1 | - | CASSSPAGNTIYF | TGCGCCAGCAGCTCCCCCGCCGGAAACACCATATATTTT
TRBJ2-5 | TRBD1 | TRBV9 | many | CASSLNRDRGHETQYF | TGTGCCAGCAGCCTAAACCGGGACAGGGGTCATGAGACCCAGTACTTC
TRBJ1-6 | TRBD1 | TRBV27 | - | CASTGTEGYNSPLHF | TGTGCCAGCACCGGGACAGAAGGATATAATTCACCCCTCCACTTT
TRBJ2-1 | TRBD1 | TRBV29-1 | - | CSVAGTGTVNEQFF | TGCAGCGTGGCAGGGACAGGGACGGTCAATGAGCAGTTCTTC
TRBJ2-2 | TRBD2 | TRBV10-3 | many | CAILTSGGSPGELFF | TGTGCCATCCTAACTAGCGGGGGCTCTCCCGGGGAGCTGTTTTTT
TRBJ1-1 | - | TRBV12-5 | few | CASGLAEGSDLNTEAFF | TGTGCTAGTGGTTTGGCCGAGGGGTCGGATCTGAACACTGAAGCTTTCTTT
TRBJ2-7 | - | TRBV6-1 | - | CASSRDGFSYEQYF | TGTGCCAGCAGTCGGGACGGATTCTCCTACGAGCAGTACTTC
TRBJ1-6 | - | TRBV5-4 | - | CASSPTQGNNSPLHF | TGTGCCAGCAGCCCAACCCAGGGGAATAATTCACCCCTCCACTTT
TRBJ1-1 | - | TRBV2 | many | CASSEERQPYTEGFF | TGTGCCAGCAGTGAGGAACGACAGCCCTACACTGAAGGTTTCTTT
TRBJ1-1 | - | TRBV7-2 | - | CASSLDGPIREAFF | TGTGCCAGCAGCTTAGATGGACCCATACGAGAGGCTTTCTTT
TRBJ1-5 | - | TRBV12-3/TRBV12-4 | many | CASSPSGDQPQHF | TGTGCCAGCAGCCCATCGGGGGATCAGCCCCAGCATTTT
TRBJ1-2 | - | TRBV4-1 | - | CASSQEAKARAGGYTF | TGCGCCAGCAGCCAAGAGGCGAAAGCCCGGGCTGGGGGCTACACCTTC
TRBJ2-7 | - | TRBV19 | - | CASSIDAGGVYEQYF | TGTGCCAGTAGTATAGATGCCGGGGGAGTCTACGAGCAGTACTTC
TRBJ1-1 | TRBD1 | TRBV10-1 | - | CASSFGTGGRIEAFF | TGCGCCAGCAGTTTCGGGACAGGGGGCAGGATTGAAGCTTTCTTT
TRBJ2-3 | - | TRBV27 | - | CASSRLVPTTSSTDTQYF | TGTGCCAGCAGTAGACTAGTCCCTACGACTTCTAGCACAGATACGCAGTATTTT
TRBJ1-2 | - | TRBV6-1 | few | CASSSPRGGDYGYTF | TGTGCCAGCAGTTCCCCCCGGGGGGGGGACTATGGCTACACCTTC
TRBJ1-1 | TRBD1 | TRBV19 | - | CASNWDRGYTEAFF | TGTGCCAGTAATTGGGACAGGGGGTACACTGAAGCTTTCTTT
TRBJ2-3 | - | TRBV20-1 | few | CSARDLAADTQYF | TGCAGTGCTAGAGATCTGGCGGCAGATACGCAGTATTTT
TRBJ2-2 | - | TRBV4-1 | many | CASSPPRLVRGGELFF | TGCGCCAGCAGCCCCCCACGACTAGTTCGTGGCGGGGAGCTGTTTTTT
TRBJ2-3 | TRBD2 | TRBV12-5 | many | CASGLPTGGPSTDTQYF | TGTGCTAGTGGTTTGCCTACGGGGGGTCCAAGCACAGATACGCAGTATTTT
TRBJ1-6 | - | TRBV6-1 | few | CASSGKLSSYNSPLHF | TGTGCCAGCAGTGGAAAGTTAAGCTCCTATAATTCACCCCTCCACTTT
TRBJ2-2 | TRBD1 | TRBV30 | many | CAWSGGQYTGELFF | TGTGCCTGGAGTGGGGGACAGTACACCGGGGAGCTGTTTTTT
TRBJ1-2 | TRBD1 | TRBV4-1 | once | CASSQDRDSRGNYGYTF | TGCGCCAGCAGCCAAGATAGGGACAGTCGGGGAAACTATGGCTACACCTTC
TRBJ1-3 | - | TRBV5-1 | - | CASSLDHSGNTIYF | TGCGCCAGCAGCTTGGACCACTCTGGAAACACCATATATTTT
TRBJ1-2 | - | TRBV7-9 | few | CASRDWGDGARYTF | TGTGCCAGCAGGGACTGGGGGGACGGAGCTCGCTACACCTTC
TRBJ1-2 | - | TRBV6-7 | - | CASSYSSFRGIYGYTF | TGTGCCAGCAGTTACTCTTCTTTTAGAGGCATTTACGGCTACACCTTC
TRBJ1-1 | - | TRBV5-1 | many | CASSPPRDTEAFF | TGCGCCAGCAGCCCACCGCGGGACACTGAAGCTTTCTTT
TRBJ1-6 | - | TRBV5-6 | few | CASSYGRVRSPLHF | TGTGCCAGCAGCTACGGACGAGTGCGTTCACCCCTCCACTTT
TRBJ2-1 | - | TRBV15 | - | CATSSRGGNEQFF | TGTGCCACCAGCTCCCGAGGAGGTAATGAGCAGTTCTTC
TRBJ1-2 | - | TRBV30 | many | CAWKFGGHYGYTF | TGTGCCTGGAAGTTTGGGGGCCACTATGGCTACACCTTC
TRBJ1-1 | - | TRBV9 | many | CASSSHLTNTEAFF | TGTGCCAGCAGCTCCCACCTTACGAACACTGAAGCTTTCTTT
TRBJ1-5 | - | TRBV2 | many | CASKSEVNQPQHF | TGTGCCAGCAAGAGTGAGGTTAATCAGCCCCAGCATTTT
TRBJ2-5 | TRBD2 | TRBV9 | few | CASSVAGLAGGLETQYF | TGTGCCAGCAGCGTAGCGGGACTAGCGGGGGGTTTGGAGACCCAGTACTTC
TRBJ2-3 | TRBD1 | TRBV7-9 | many | CASSAQGEDTDTQYF | TGTGCCAGCAGCGCACAGGGGGAGGACACAGATACGCAGTATTTT
TRBJ2-3 | TRBD2 | TRBV7-8 | - | CASSKLASTDTQYF | TGTGCCAGCAGCAAACTAGCGAGCACAGATACGCAGTATTTT
TRBJ1-2 | TRBD1 | TRBV29-1 | many | CSVARGHSGYTF | TGCAGCGTTGCCAGGGGGCACTCGGGCTACACCTTC
TRBJ2-5 | TRBD2 | TRBV6-1 | - | CASSMRAGGPQGTQYF | TGTGCCAGCAGTATGCGGGCGGGGGGTCCTCAAGGGACCCAGTACTTC
TRBJ1-5 | - | TRBV7-2 | - | CASSWGGSGNQPQHF | TGTGCCAGCAGCTGGGGGGGGTCGGGCAATCAGCCCCAGCATTTT
TRBJ2-7 | - | TRBV3-1 | many | CASSQAATYEQYF | TGTGCCAGCAGCCAAGCGGCGACCTACGAGCAGTACTTC
TRBJ2-7 | - | TRBV7-6 | - | CASSYLRGADQYEQYF | TGTGCCAGCAGCTATTTAAGGGGGGCGGATCAGTACGAGCAGTACTTC
TRBJ2-3 | TRBD2 | TRBV28 | - | CASSWSGGRLDTQYF | TGTGCCAGCAGTTGGTCGGGGGGGCGGTTAGATACGCAGTATTTT
TRBJ2-2 | TRBD2 | TRBV3-1 | - | CASSLRGAGGPFTGELFF | TGTGCCAGCAGCCTCCGAGGTGCGGGGGGGCCTTTCACCGGGGAGCTGTTTTTT
TRBJ1-3 | - | TRBV10-3 | few | CAISESIGGSSGNTIYF | TGTGCCATCAGTGAGTCTATAGGGGGGAGCTCTGGAAACACCATATATTTT
TRBJ2-3 | - | TRBV4-2 | many | CASSQVSDRRDTQYF | TGTGCCAGCAGCCAAGTCAGCGACAGGAGGGATACGCAGTATTTT
TRBJ1-6 | - | TRBV6-1 | - | CASSEAWRDQPLHF | TGTGCCAGCAGTGAAGCGTGGAGGGACCAACCCCTCCACTTT